This TCR beta chain was profiled in a study of T-cell memory formation after mild COVID-19. Study-level results: Some responding clones appeared in pre-infection memory, suggesting cross-reactive memory joined. CD4+ contracting clones were found mainly in CM and EM, and CD8+ ones in EMRA. Nothing showed for sure that second-wave clones peaking on day 37 were SARS-CoV-2 specific.

TCRdb processed the 5' RACE reads anew with MiXCR; each CDR3 protein has one entry. The sample shows around 320,000 distinct CDR3 sequences, 15% to 20% of them seen only once. As to this clonotype: No antigen is known for it.

This clonotype was obtained from a man aged 18 to 35 who had mild COVID-19 (a few samples of this study predate the infection). Cell type and time point are not known. The sample comprised PBMCs or a T cell subset sorted from them (not recorded which).

DNA for the CDR3: TGTGCCAGCAGCCCCAGGGACAGTAGGAAAGCTTTCTTT. It codes for CASSPRDSRKAFF. V is TRBV7-8 and J is TRBJ1-1, with 7 nucleotides matching TRBD1. V lost 5 bases and J lost 9; bases outside the gene matches: 9. CDR3 length equals 13 residues. Germline V lookup: CDR1 SGHVS, CDR2 FQNEAQ.